The clone carrying this T cell receptor (beta chain) appeared once. Its antigen remains unidentified. The entry originates in a study of cytomegalovirus exposure and HLA in healthy donors. Study-wide findings and caveats: The majority of TCR sequences were rare, yet some public TCRs appeared in many donors. Evidence from a later analysis indicated that most CMV-associated TCR beta chains looked HLA-restricted.

Researchers ran the PCR with 60 Vbeta and 13 Jbeta primers. Profiling relied on immunoSEQ multiplex PCR, and the TCRdb table lists in-frame clones only, not all of them. The repertoire includes about 180,000 clones, approximately 80% of them detected once, and less than 1.5% sits in the top ten. The sample was PBMCs. This TCR came from a girl aged 10 to 17 in good health and CMV-seropositive.

DNA for the CDR3: TGCGCCAGCAGTTTGACTAGCTCTCAAGAGACCCAGTACTTC. Translated: CASSLTSSQETQYF. The chain uses TRBV5-1 and TRBJ2-5, with 7 bases lining up with TRBD2. Germline values: CDR1 SGHRS, CDR2 YFSETQ. Unmatched junction bases numbered 6, after V lost 5 bases and J lost 2 bases. The CDR3 runs to 14 residues.